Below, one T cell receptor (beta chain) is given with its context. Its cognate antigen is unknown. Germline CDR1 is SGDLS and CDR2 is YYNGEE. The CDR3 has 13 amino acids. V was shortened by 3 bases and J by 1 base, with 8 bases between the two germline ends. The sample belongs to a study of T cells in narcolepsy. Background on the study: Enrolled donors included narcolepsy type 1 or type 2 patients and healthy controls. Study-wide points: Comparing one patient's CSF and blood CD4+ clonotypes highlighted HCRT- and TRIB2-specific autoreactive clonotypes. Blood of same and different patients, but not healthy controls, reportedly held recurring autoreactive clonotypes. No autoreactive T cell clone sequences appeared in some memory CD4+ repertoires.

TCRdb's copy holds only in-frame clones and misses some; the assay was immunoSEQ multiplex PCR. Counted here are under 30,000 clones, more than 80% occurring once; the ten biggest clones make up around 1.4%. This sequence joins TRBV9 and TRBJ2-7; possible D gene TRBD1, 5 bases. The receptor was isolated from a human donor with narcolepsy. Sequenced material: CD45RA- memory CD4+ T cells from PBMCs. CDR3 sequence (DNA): TGTGCCAGCAGCGGGACACCATCCTACGAGCAGTACTTC. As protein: CASSGTPSYEQYF. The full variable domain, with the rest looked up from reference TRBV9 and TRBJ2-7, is DSGVTQTPKHLITATGQRVTLRCSPRSGDLSVYWYQQSLDQGLQFLIQYYNGEERAKGNILERFSAQQFPDLHSELNLSSLELGDSALYFCASSGTPSYEQYFGPGTRLTVT.